Listed below are T cell receptor beta chains from one sample, sequenced in a study of shared clonotypes between healthy human individuals. Using immunoSEQ multiplex PCR, the repertoire was profiled, and TCRdb retains in-frame clones only, with some absent. This sample has roughly 2.1 million clones, with approximately 94% found just once. Sample: naive CD8+ T cells from PBMCs. The receptor set was obtained from a man aged 18 to 29 in good health. Some clones in this sample may be carry-over from other donors' samples. Both conserved end residues are part of each CDR3. A D gene is named only where the DNA matches it firmly. Clone size is given for some rows only: seen once, a few or many times, or a class if the clone is expanded.

TRBV27,TRBJ1-2,.,once,CASSFRGAGPNYGYTF,TGTGCCAGCAGTTTTCGTGGGGCAGGCCCTAACTATGGCTACACCTTC
TRBV11-2,TRBJ2-7,TRBD1,.,CASSPRTGNIEQYF,TGTGCCAGCAGCCCTCGGACAGGGAATATCGAGCAGTACTTC
TRBV6-5,TRBJ1-1,.,.,CASSPNGQPNTEAFF,TGTGCCAGCAGTCCGAACGGACAGCCGAACACTGAAGCTTTCTTT
TRBV19,TRBJ2-3,TRBD2,.,CATVLAGGTDTQYF,TGTGCCACCGTACTAGCGGGGGGCACAGATACGCAGTATTTT
TRBV27,TRBJ2-7,TRBD2,.,CASSLLLAGGPYEQYF,TGTGCCAGCAGTTTACTCCTAGCGGGAGGCCCCTACGAGCAGTACTTC
TRBV29-1,TRBJ2-1,TRBD2,.,CSVEDEIAGGSYNEQFF,TGCAGCGTTGAAGACGAGATAGCGGGAGGGAGTTACAATGAGCAGTTCTTC
TRBV11-2,TRBJ2-7,.,.,CASRDSLSSYEQYF,TGTGCCAGCAGAGATAGCCTAAGCTCCTACGAGCAGTACTTC
TRBV27,TRBJ1-2,TRBD1,.,CASSDRGNYGYTF,TGTGCCAGCTCAGACAGGGGGAACTATGGCTACACCTTC
TRBV27,TRBJ1-4,.,.,CASGMGLATNEKLFF,TGTGCCAGCGGGATGGGCCTTGCAACTAATGAAAAACTGTTTTTT
TRBV11-2,TRBJ1-1,TRBD1,once,CASSFPDRGRTEAFF,TGTGCCAGCAGCTTTCCGGACAGGGGTAGGACTGAAGCTTTCTTT